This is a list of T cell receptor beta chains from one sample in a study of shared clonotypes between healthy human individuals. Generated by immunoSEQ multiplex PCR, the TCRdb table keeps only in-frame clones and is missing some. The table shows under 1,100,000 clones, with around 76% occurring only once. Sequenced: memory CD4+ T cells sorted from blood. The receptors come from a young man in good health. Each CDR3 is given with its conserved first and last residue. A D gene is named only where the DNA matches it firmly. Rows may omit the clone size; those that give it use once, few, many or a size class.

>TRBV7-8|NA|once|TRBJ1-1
TGTGCCAGCAGCCGGGGGCTGGGGAACACTGAAGCTTTCTTT
CASSRGLGNTEAFF
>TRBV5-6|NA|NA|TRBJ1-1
TGTGCCAGCAGCCTGCAGAACACTGAAGCTTTCTTT
CASSLQNTEAFF
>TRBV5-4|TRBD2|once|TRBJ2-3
TGTGCCAGCAGCACCCCGGGGCGGGGGGGCCCAGATACGCAGTATTTT
CASSTPGRGGPDTQYF
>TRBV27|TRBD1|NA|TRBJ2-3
TGTGCCAGCAGTTTCCGACAGGGGGCAAGAGATACGCAGTATTTT
CASSFRQGARDTQYF
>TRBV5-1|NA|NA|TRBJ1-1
TGCGCCAGCAGCTTGGACGTCAACGCTGAAGCTTTCTTT
CASSLDVNAEAFF
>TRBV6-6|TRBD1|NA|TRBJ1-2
TGTGCCAGCAGCTGGGACAGGGCGTATGGCTACACCTTC
CASSWDRAYGYTF
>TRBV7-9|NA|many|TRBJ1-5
TGTGCCAGCAGCCCGGGCCAGCACAATCAGCCCCAGCATTTT
CASSPGQHNQPQHF
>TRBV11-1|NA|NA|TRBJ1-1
TGTGCCAGCAGCCGGTCCCCGGGCCGTTACATGAACACTGAAGCTTTCTTT
CASSRSPGRYMNTEAFF
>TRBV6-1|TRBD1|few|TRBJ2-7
TGTGCCAGCAGTGACAGGGGGCCCTACGAGCAGTACTTC
CASSDRGPYEQYF
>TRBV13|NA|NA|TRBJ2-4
TGTGCCAGCAACCGTGAGGGGCCGGCCGCCAAAAACATTCAGTACTTC
CASNREGPAAKNIQYF
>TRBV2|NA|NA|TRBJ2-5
TGTGCCAGCAGTGTACAGGCCATACAGACCCAGTACTTC
CASSVQAIQTQYF
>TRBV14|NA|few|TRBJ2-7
TGTGCCAGCAGCTTAACTACAGTCTACGAGCAGTACTTC
CASSLTTVYEQYF
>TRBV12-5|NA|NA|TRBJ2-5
TGTGCTAGTGGTTTGCCCGGGACCCAGTACTTC
CASGLPGTQYF
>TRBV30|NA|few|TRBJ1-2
TGTGCCTGGAGTGGAAGTGCTAACTATGGCTACACCTTC
CAWSGSANYGYTF
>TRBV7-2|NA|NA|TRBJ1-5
TGTGCCAGCAGCTTAGTGGCGGATCAGCCCCAGCATTTT
CASSLVADQPQHF
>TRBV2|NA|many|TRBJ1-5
TGTGCCAGCGGATTCGATTATACCGGGGGGCCCCAGCATTTT
CASGFDYTGGPQHF
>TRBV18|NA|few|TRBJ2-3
TGTGCCAGCTCACCACCGTACAGCACAGATACGCAGTATTTT
CASSPPYSTDTQYF
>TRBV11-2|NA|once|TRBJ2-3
TGTGCCAGCAGCTTGGAACGTCAGTCAGATACGCAGTATTTT
CASSLERQSDTQYF
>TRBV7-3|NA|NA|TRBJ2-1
TGTGCCAGCAGCGGGGACCCTCGCAATGAGCAGTTCTTC
CASSGDPRNEQFF
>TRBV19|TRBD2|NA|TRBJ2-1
TGTGCCAGTAGTCCAACTAGCGGGAGAGGTTTCAATGAGCAGTTCTTC
CASSPTSGRGFNEQFF
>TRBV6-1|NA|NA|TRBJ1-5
TGTGCCAGCAGGGGCCTCAATCAGCCCCAGCATTTT
CASRGLNQPQHF
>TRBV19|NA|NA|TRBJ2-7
TGTGCCAGTAGTATGGTCCTGGGTCCCGAGCAGTACTTC
CASSMVLGPEQYF
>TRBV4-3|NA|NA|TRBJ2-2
TGCGCCAGCAGCCAAGTCTTCCGGGACCCCCCCGGGGAGCTGTTTTTT
CASSQVFRDPPGELFF
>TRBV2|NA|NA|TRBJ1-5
TGTGCCAGCAGTGACCGGGAGGATCAGCCCCAGCATTTT
CASSDREDQPQHF
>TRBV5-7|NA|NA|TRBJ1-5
TGTGCCAGCAGCTCCTACCGGGAGGTAAATCAGCCCCAGCATTTT
CASSSYREVNQPQHF
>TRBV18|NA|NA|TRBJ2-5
TGTGCCAGCTCACTCCCTCCACAGGAAGAGACCCAGTACTTC
CASSLPPQEETQYF
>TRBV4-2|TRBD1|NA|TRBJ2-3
TGTGCCAGCAGCCAAGCCGAGGGGGCAGTAGGAGATACGCAGTATTTT
CASSQAEGAVGDTQYF
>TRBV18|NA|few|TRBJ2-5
TGTGCCAGCTCAGGGCAAGAGACCCAGTACTTC
CASSGQETQYF
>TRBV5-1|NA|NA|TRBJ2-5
TGCGCCAGCAGCTTGACCAAGGCAGTACAAGAGACCCAGTACTTC
CASSLTKAVQETQYF
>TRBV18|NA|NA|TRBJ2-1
TGTGCCAGCTCACCACAACAGGGAAATGAGCAGTTCTTC
CASSPQQGNEQFF
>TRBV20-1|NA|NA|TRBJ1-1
TGCAGTGCTTTCAGGAACACTGAAGCTTTCTTT
CSAFRNTEAFF
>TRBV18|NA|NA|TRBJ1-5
TGTGCCAGCTCACGGGACGGGGTCAATCAGCCCCAGCATTTT
CASSRDGVNQPQHF
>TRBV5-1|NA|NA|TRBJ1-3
TGCGCCAGCAGCGCCCAGGACTCTGGAAACACCATATATTTT
CASSAQDSGNTIYF
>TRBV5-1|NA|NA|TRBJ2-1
TGCGCCAGCAGCTTGGCCGTTAGTTTGGAGCAGTTCTTC
CASSLAVSLEQFF
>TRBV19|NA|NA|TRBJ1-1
TGTGCCAGTAGTTGGAAGGGAAGAGGAACTGAAGCTTTCTTT
CASSWKGRGTEAFF
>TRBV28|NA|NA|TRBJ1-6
TGTGCCACCATATCGGGGTCGGATTCACCCCTCCACTTT
CATISGSDSPLHF
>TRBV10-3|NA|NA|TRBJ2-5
TGTGCCATCAGTGACGGCGTCAGTGAAGAGACCCAGTACTTC
CAISDGVSEETQYF
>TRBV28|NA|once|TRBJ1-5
TGTGCCAGCAGTTTGGGTCAGAGCAATCAGCCCCAGCATTTT
CASSLGQSNQPQHF